This entry lists 31 T cell receptor beta chains sequenced from one sample in a study of T cells in Graves' hyperthyroidism and ophthalmopathy. The source material, RNA transcripts, was used to amplify TCR beta CDR3 regions. RT-PCR in the first round (using the HTBI primer set) targeted the TCR CDR3. TCRdb fed the multiplex PCR reads into MiXCR, producing one record per CDR3 protein. The sample has about 380,000 distinct CDR3 sequences, about a fifth seen once. Material for sequencing was blood. These receptors were collected from a man between 18 and 29 years old with Graves' ophthalmopathy.

This clonotype was seen more than once but under ten times. DNA for the CDR3: TGTGCCAGTCAAGACAGGGTTGGGGAGCTGTTTTTT. Protein: CASQDRVGELFF. The gene calls are TRBV27 and TRBJ2-2, with 7 bases identical to TRBD1. The germline CDR1 and CDR2 sequences are MNHEY and SMNVEV (reference sequence). The CDR3 has 12 residues. With 9 bases clipped from V and 8 bases from J, the junction kept 6 bases outside the gene matches.

The V call is TRBV25-1, the J call TRBJ1-2; D may be TRBD1 (5 bases). This CDR3 contains 13 residues. Germline CDR1 and CDR2: MGHDK and SYGVNS. Trimming took off 8 bases at V and 6 bases at J, with 16 bases between the two ends. The CDR3 DNA sequence: TGTGCCAGCCGCTTGGGGGGTGGTGATGGCTACACCTTC. Translating it yields CASRLGGGDGYTF.

The CDR3 region has the DNA TGTGCCAGCAGTTACATGGAGGGGGCCAATGAAAAACTGTTTTTT. Translating gives CASSYMEGANEKLFF. The chain combines TRBV6-2 or TRBV6-3 with TRBJ1-4, with 7 bases identical to TRBD1. Per germline, CDR1 MNHEY and CDR2 SVGEGT. V was clipped by 2 bases and J by 5 bases; unmatched bases: 5. The CDR3 covers 15 residues.

CDR3 sequence reads: CASSLGISGTDTQYF. In DNA form, the CDR3 reads TGTGCCAGCAGCTTAGGGATCTCGGGCACAGATACGCAGTATTTT. This chain links TRBV11-1 with TRBJ2-3; D remains ambiguous. V was shortened by 1 base and J by 1 base, with 9 bases between the two germline ends. Germline V gene data show CDR1 as SGHAT and CDR2 as FQDESV (reference sequence). CDR3 size: 15 residues.

This clonotype was found many times. This sequence joins TRBV6-2 or TRBV6-3 and TRBJ2-7; 7 bases are shared with TRBD1. The trim removed 0 bases at V and 0 bases at J, leaving 11 bases unmatched. The CDR3 totals 18 residues. Germline CDR1 is MNHEY and CDR2 is SVGEGT. CDR3 amino acids: CASSYSIVGGLTSYEQYF. DNA for the CDR3: TGTGCCAGCAGTTACTCGATTGTAGGGGGCCTTACCTCCTACGAGCAGTACTTC.

This clonotype has at least ten counts. This chain links TRBV12-3 or TRBV12-4 with TRBJ1-1; TRBD1 matches at 8 bases. The junction had 5 bases not matched to a gene; V was cut back by 7 bases and J by 4 bases. The CDR3 spans 13 residues. CDR3 nucleotide sequence: TGTGCCAGCAAGACGACAGGGGTCACTGAAGCTTTCTTT. Translating it yields CASKTTGVTEAFF.

The V and J genes are TRBV10-3 and TRBJ1-2, with 11 bases identical to TRBD1. V lost 4 bases and J lost 8; bases outside the gene matches: 6. Germline CDR1 is ENHRY and CDR2 is SYGVKD. The CDR3 spans 14 residues. DNA of the CDR3: TGTGCCATCAGTGGGGGACAGGGGGAAATCGGCTACACCTTC. Translation: CAISGGQGEIGYTF.

The chain uses TRBV4-1 and TRBJ1-3; D ambiguous. V shed 2 bases and J shed 1 base, with 15 bases lying between them. Germline V gives CDR1 MGHRA, CDR2 YSYEKL. CDR3 size: 17 residues. CDR3 nucleotide sequence: TGCGCCAGCAGCCAATCGATGGCGGATTCTTCTGGAAACACCATATATTTT. Its translation: CASSQSMADSSGNTIYF.

This clonotype has just a few counts. The chain combines TRBV6-1 with TRBJ1-5; D is undetermined. Germline loops: CDR1 MNHNS, CDR2 SASEGT. Trimming stripped 5 bases from V and 5 bases from J, with 10 bases between. CDR3 length: 13 residues. CDR3 sequence: CASSNRWDQPQHF. The CDR3, as DNA: TGTGCCAGCAGTAATCGATGGGATCAGCCCCAGCATTTT.

The chain recombines TRBV27 with TRBJ2-5, with 7 bases that match TRBD2. The germline CDR1 and CDR2 sequences are MNHEY and SMNVEV (reference sequence). The CDR3 is 14 residues long. With 6 bases clipped from V and 5 bases from J, the junction kept 9 bases outside the gene matches. The CDR3 region has the DNA TGTGCCAGCAGACCCATGGGGAGGGCGGAGACCCAGTACTTC. This codes for CASRPMGRAETQYF.

The chain joins TRBV5-1 to TRBJ2-1; 8 bases align to TRBD2. The CDR3 is 15 amino acids. Germline V gives CDR1 SGHRS, CDR2 YFSETQ. Trimming removed 2 bases from V and 3 bases from J; junction bases left unmatched: 4. In nucleotides, the CDR3 is TGCGCCAGCAGCTTTGGAGCGGGGGACTACAATGAGCAGTTCTTC. Its protein is CASSFGAGDYNEQFF.

In this sample, this clonotype turned up a few times. The V call is TRBV28, the J call TRBJ1-5, with D hard to call. V dropped 5 bases and J dropped 3 bases, with 11 bases sitting between them. This CDR3 is 14 amino acids long. Germline CDR1 and CDR2: MDHEN and SYDVKM. CDR3: CASSDPGSNQPQHF. CDR3 nucleotides: TGTGCCAGCAGTGATCCGGGCTCCAATCAGCCCCAGCATTTT.

The genes are TRBV7-3 and TRBJ2-5; 13 nucleotides align to TRBD2. J was trimmed by 4 bases and V by 5 bases; bases with no gene match: 13. This CDR3 contains 18 residues. The germline V gene has CDR1 SGHTA and CDR2 FQGTGA. CDR3 sequence (DNA): TGTGCCAGCAGCGAAACCGGGACTAGCGGGGCGAGGAGAGAGACCCAGTACTTC. Encoded protein: CASSETGTSGARRETQYF.

The genes are TRBV7-9 and TRBJ2-5, with 10 positions matching TRBD1. The V gene's germline CDR1 is SEHNR and CDR2 FQNEAQ (reference sequence). The CDR3 has 17 residues. With V trimmed by 5 bases and J by 0 bases, 9 bases remained unmatched. CDR3 protein: CASSGDRGHQYQETQYF. CDR3 coding DNA: TGTGCCAGCAGCGGGGACAGGGGACATCAGTACCAAGAGACCCAGTACTTC.

The CDR3 is CSASSSVLTDTQYF. The CDR3 DNA reads TGCAGTGCTTCCTCTAGCGTACTCACAGATACGCAGTATTTT. The chain couples TRBV20-1 to TRBJ2-3, with D possibly being TRBD2 (6 bases). CDR3 size: 14 residues. V lost 5 bases and J lost 2, with 14 bases in between. Per the germline V gene, CDR1 is DFQATT and CDR2 is SNEGSKA (reference sequence).

This clonotype was seen a handful of times. This chain joins TRBV2 and TRBJ1-1, with D maybe TRBD1 (5 bases). The CDR3 consists of 16 residues. The V gene lost 6 bases and the J gene lost 4 bases, with 21 bases spanning the gap. Germline CDR1 is SNHLY and CDR2 is FYNNEI. In DNA form, the CDR3 reads TGTGCCAGCAGCGCCCACCGGGGCAGGGAGACCACTGAAGCTTTCTTT. This gives the protein CASSAHRGRETTEAFF.

This clonotype was observed at least ten times. This sequence joins TRBV20-1 and TRBJ2-7; 12 bases align to TRBD1. This CDR3 has 14 amino acids. The V and J ends lost 8 bases and 6 bases, in that order; junction bases with no gene match: 11. CDR1 is DFQATT and CDR2 is SNEGSKA in the germline V gene (reference sequence). CDR3 nucleotide sequence: TGCAGTACCCCTCCGGGACAGGGGGCTTCCGAGCAGTACTTC. It codes for CSTPPGQGASEQYF.

This clonotype was counted ten times or more. J is TRBJ2-2 and V is TRBV28, with D unresolved. Germline V gene data show CDR1 as MDHEN and CDR2 as SYDVKM. The CDR3 has 14 residues. Trimming removed 2 bases at V and 4 bases at J, with 8 bases between. CDR3 sequence: CASSLSPGTGELFF. In DNA form, the CDR3 reads TGTGCCAGCAGTTTAAGTCCGGGCACCGGGGAGCTGTTTTTT.

This clonotype was seen a few times. The genes are TRBV11-3 and TRBJ2-7; either TRBD1 or TRBD2 may fit D (5 bases each). Germline CDR1 reads SGHNT; CDR2 reads YENEEA. This CDR3 is built from 15 residues. Trimming removed 6 bases at V and 3 bases at J, with 18 bases between. The CDR3 DNA sequence: TGTGCCAGCAGACACCCCGGGACGCCGTTCTACGAGCAGTACTTC. This translates into CASRHPGTPFYEQYF.

This clonotype was seen a handful of times. The rearrangement uses TRBV28 and TRBJ1-2; D perhaps matches TRBD1 (5 bases). CDR3 length: 19 amino acids. V was shortened by 8 bases and J by 2 bases, with 30 bases between the two germline ends. CDR1 is MDHEN, CDR2 SYDVKM, per germline. DNA for the CDR3: TGTGCCAGCTCCCTTGACGGGGGTTTGATTATCGCTCCAAACTATGGCTACACCTTC. Residues: CASSLDGGLIIAPNYGYTF.

About this clonotype itself: A much larger clone differs from this one at a single base, so this may be a read error. The chain is built from TRBV20-1 and TRBJ2-1, with 12 nucleotides matching TRBD2. The length of the CDR3 is 15 residues. Germline CDR1 is DFQATT and CDR2 is SNEGSKA (reference sequence). J lost 8 bases, V lost 3 bases, and 8 bases had no gene match. The CDR3 DNA sequence: TGCAGTGCTAGCGGACTAGCGGGGAAACTCGATGAGCAGTTCTTC. As protein: CSASGLAGKLDEQFF.

The rearrangement joins TRBV6-6 to TRBJ1-3; D remains unclear. Germline lookup yields CDR1 MNHNY and CDR2 SVGAGI (reference sequence). The CDR3 is 16 amino acids. Deletions cut 0 bases from V and 4 bases from J, with 13 bases between. CDR3 protein: CASSYSRVADGNTIYF. DNA of the CDR3: TGTGCCAGCAGTTACTCCCGGGTGGCGGACGGAAACACCATATATTTT.

This clonotype has ten or more counts. V is TRBV12-3 or TRBV12-4 and J is TRBJ2-1; D possibly matches TRBD1 or TRBD2 (5 bases each). CDR3 size: 15 residues. Trimming stripped 3 bases from V and 2 bases from J, with 11 bases between. The CDR3, as DNA: TGTGCCAGCAGTTTGTCAACGGGGCCCTACAATGAGCAGTTCTTC. It is translated as CASSLSTGPYNEQFF.

The gene calls are TRBV20-1 and TRBJ2-2; TRBD2 agrees at 12 bases. V lost 3 bases, J lost 6 bases, and 17 bases stayed unmatched. The CDR3 has 19 amino acids. Germline CDR1 reads DFQATT; CDR2 reads SNEGSKA (reference sequence). The CDR3 loop reads CSARVLAGGPVDQAGELFF. CDR3 DNA: TGCAGTGCTAGGGTTCTAGCGGGGGGGCCAGTGGATCAGGCCGGGGAGCTGTTTTTT.

J is TRBJ2-6 and V is TRBV5-1; D is possibly TRBD2 (7 bases). Trimming removed 2 bases from V and 4 bases from J, with 22 bases in between. CDR3 length: 19 amino acids. In germline, CDR1 is SGHRS, CDR2 YFSETQ. CDR3 residues: CASSFQRDGGPYGANVLTF. The CDR3 coding sequence is TGCGCCAGCAGCTTCCAACGGGACGGGGGGCCTTACGGGGCCAACGTCCTGACTTTC.

This clonotype was observed at least ten times. This chain links TRBV11-2 with TRBJ2-3, with D tentatively TRBD1 (6 bases). The CDR3 has 15 residues. V lost 2 bases and J lost 1, with 10 bases in between. The germline gives CDR1 SGHAT, CDR2 FQNNGV. As DNA, the CDR3 is TGTGCCAGCAGCTTAAAGGGGGTAGGCACAGATACGCAGTATTTT. Its protein is CASSLKGVGTDTQYF. Variable domain in full (rest from reference TRBV11-2 and TRBJ2-3): EAGVAQSPRYKIIEKRQSVAFWCNPISGHATLYWYQQILGQGPKLLIQFQNNGVVDDSQLPKDRFSAERLKGVDSTLKIQPAKLEDSAVYLCASSLKGVGTDTQYFGPGTRLTVL.

The chain links TRBV6-1 to TRBJ2-5, with a tentative D call TRBD2 (6 bases). In germline, CDR1 is MNHNS, CDR2 SASEGT. Trimming took off 0 bases at V and 5 bases at J, with 10 bases between the two ends. The CDR3 sequence is 14 residues long. The CDR3 spells CASSEAGGVETQYF. In nucleotides, the CDR3 is TGTGCCAGCAGTGAAGCGGGGGGAGTGGAGACCCAGTACTTC.

This clonotype showed up just a few times. This chain links TRBV5-1 with TRBJ2-7, with TRBD1 identical over 8 bases. The CDR3 totals 14 residues. Germline V gives CDR1 SGHRS, CDR2 YFSETQ. V gave up 2 bases and J gave up 6 bases; unmatched junction bases: 7. CDR3 residues: CASSFRGRSSEQYF. Written as DNA, the CDR3 is TGCGCCAGCAGCTTCAGGGGGCGTTCTTCCGAGCAGTACTTC.

This clonotype was detected many times. The chain uses TRBV6-2 or TRBV6-3 and TRBJ1-5, with no clear D. V lost 4 bases and J lost 0, with 4 bases in between. Germline V lookup: CDR1 MNHEY, CDR2 SVGEGT. This CDR3 has 13 residues. The CDR3 reads CASSLNSNQPQHF. The DNA for the CDR3 is TGTGCCAGCAGTTTGAATAGCAATCAGCCCCAGCATTTT.

This clonotype was counted many times. This chain links TRBV7-6 with TRBJ2-7; D perhaps matches TRBD2 (6 bases). The germline V and J ends were trimmed by 4 bases and 4 bases, with 11 bases remaining between them. There are 13 residues in the CDR3. In germline, CDR1 is SGHVS, CDR2 FNYEAQ. The CDR3 nucleotides read TGTGCCAGCAGCTCCTTCCGGGGGTACGAGCAGTACTTC. It codes for CASSSFRGYEQYF.

Only a few counts were recorded for this clonotype. V and J are TRBV5-6 and TRBJ2-7, with 7 bases aligning to TRBD1. The ends lost 3 bases at V and 3 bases at J; junction bases unmatched: 18. Germline V CDR1 and CDR2: SGHDT, YYEEEE. The CDR3 totals 18 residues. In DNA, the CDR3 is TGTGCCAGCAGCTACGACCGGGACAGAGAAGGACTTAACTACGAGCAGTACTTC. It translates to CASSYDRDREGLNYEQYF.